These T cell receptor beta chains were read from a single sample in a study of HIV-infected children after antiretroviral therapy interruption. MiXCR, applied by TCRdb to the 3' RACE reads, yields one record per CDR3 protein. The sample consists of around 50,000 distinct CDR3 sequences, roughly 4.5% of them appearing once. The sample here was CD45RA+ CD4+ T cells from PBMCs, pooled from several time points, taken from a donor given antiretroviral therapy, either interrupted or continuous. Every receptor here comes from a pool of human donors with HIV. The CDR3 runs from the conserved cysteine through the conserved F or W. The D gene is left open where the match is weak. Rows may omit the clone size; those that give it use once, few, many or a size class.

j_call: TRBJ1-1; clone_size: -; d_call: TRBD1; v_call: TRBV28; cdr3_nt: TGTGCCAGCAGCAGAAAGGGGGCGCGAGCCACTGAAGCTTTCTTT; cdr3_aa: CASSRKGARATEAFF
j_call: TRBJ1-2; clone_size: many; d_call: TRBD1; v_call: TRBV5-4; cdr3_nt: TGTGCCAGCAGCTCTCGACAGGGGAGGGGCTACACCTTC; cdr3_aa: CASSSRQGRGYTF
j_call: TRBJ2-7; clone_size: few; d_call: -; v_call: TRBV7-9; cdr3_nt: TGTGCCAGCAGCCCGGAGGGATACTCCTACGAGCAGTACTTC; cdr3_aa: CASSPEGYSYEQYF
j_call: TRBJ1-6; clone_size: -; d_call: -; v_call: TRBV27; cdr3_nt: TGTGCCAGCAGAAGCCGAACCTCCTATAATTCACCCCTCCACTTT; cdr3_aa: CASRSRTSYNSPLHF
j_call: TRBJ2-1; clone_size: few; d_call: -; v_call: TRBV29-1; cdr3_nt: TGCAGCGTTAACAGGGACGTAATAGACAATGAGCAGTTCTTC; cdr3_aa: CSVNRDVIDNEQFF
j_call: TRBJ2-3; clone_size: few; d_call: TRBD2; v_call: TRBV7-2; cdr3_nt: TGTGCCAGCAGCGCGGGCGCGGGGGGGCGTACAGATACGCAGTATTTT; cdr3_aa: CASSAGAGGRTDTQYF
j_call: TRBJ1-1; clone_size: few; d_call: TRBD1; v_call: TRBV5-1; cdr3_nt: TGCGCCAGCAGGACAGGGGCCATGAACACTGAAGCTTTCTTT; cdr3_aa: CASRTGAMNTEAFF
j_call: TRBJ1-4; clone_size: many; d_call: -; v_call: TRBV27; cdr3_nt: TGTGCCAGCACGTCAGGGGTCGTCAACGAAAAACTGTTTTTT; cdr3_aa: CASTSGVVNEKLFF
j_call: TRBJ2-3; clone_size: many; d_call: TRBD2; v_call: TRBV28; cdr3_nt: TGTGCCAGCCACAGCGGGGGGGCGGTCACAGATACGCAGTATTTT; cdr3_aa: CASHSGGAVTDTQYF
j_call: TRBJ1-1; clone_size: -; d_call: TRBD1; v_call: TRBV12-3/TRBV12-4; cdr3_nt: TGTGCCAGCAGTCCTCGACAGGGAGGGACTGAAGCTTTCTTT; cdr3_aa: CASSPRQGGTEAFF
j_call: TRBJ2-1; clone_size: many; d_call: TRBD2; v_call: TRBV6-6; cdr3_nt: TGTGCCAGCAGTAGCCGGGGGGGAGCTGAGCAGTTCTTC; cdr3_aa: CASSSRGGAEQFF
j_call: TRBJ2-7; clone_size: many; d_call: -; v_call: TRBV5-1; cdr3_nt: TGCGCCAGCAGCTTGGTGTCTGGGGAGCAGTACTTC; cdr3_aa: CASSLVSGEQYF
j_call: TRBJ1-2; clone_size: many; d_call: -; v_call: TRBV29-1; cdr3_nt: TGCAGCGTGGGTCAGGGCGGGCTCTATGGCTACACCTTC; cdr3_aa: CSVGQGGLYGYTF
j_call: TRBJ1-1; clone_size: few; d_call: -; v_call: TRBV7-8; cdr3_nt: TGTGCCAGCAGCTTAGCTAGGATCCGGGGTGAAGCTTTCTTT; cdr3_aa: CASSLARIRGEAFF
j_call: TRBJ1-6; clone_size: many; d_call: TRBD1; v_call: TRBV20-1; cdr3_nt: TGCAGTGCTAGACTTCCGGGACAGTACAATTCACCCCTCCACTTT; cdr3_aa: CSARLPGQYNSPLHF
j_call: TRBJ2-4; clone_size: many; d_call: -; v_call: TRBV6-1; cdr3_nt: TGTGCCAGCAGTGAGGAGTACGGTTCCTTAGCCAAAAACATTCAGTACTTC; cdr3_aa: CASSEEYGSLAKNIQYF
j_call: TRBJ1-2; clone_size: -; d_call: -; v_call: TRBV14; cdr3_nt: TGTGCCAGCAGCCCGCGGACATTATCCTATGGCTACACCTTC; cdr3_aa: CASSPRTLSYGYTF
j_call: TRBJ2-3; clone_size: many; d_call: -; v_call: TRBV12-5; cdr3_nt: TGTGCTAGTGGTTTGGCCCCGGGCCAGTCTCTTTTCACAGATACGCAGTATTTT; cdr3_aa: CASGLAPGQSLFTDTQYF
j_call: TRBJ1-4; clone_size: many; d_call: -; v_call: TRBV3-1; cdr3_nt: TGTGCCAGCAGCCATGGGGCAACTAATGAAAAACTGTTTTTT; cdr3_aa: CASSHGATNEKLFF
j_call: TRBJ2-1; clone_size: many; d_call: -; v_call: TRBV28; cdr3_nt: TGTGCCAGCAATAGTTATTGGGGGGCAGGTGAGCAGTTCTTC; cdr3_aa: CASNSYWGAGEQFF
j_call: TRBJ1-4; clone_size: many; d_call: TRBD1; v_call: TRBV30; cdr3_nt: TGTGCCTGGGGACAGGGAGCAACTAATGAAAAACTGTTTTTT; cdr3_aa: CAWGQGATNEKLFF
j_call: TRBJ1-1; clone_size: many; d_call: -; v_call: TRBV2; cdr3_nt: TGTGCCAGCAGTCGGGGGAGCACTGAAGCTTTCTTT; cdr3_aa: CASSRGSTEAFF
j_call: TRBJ2-6; clone_size: many; d_call: -; v_call: TRBV6-1; cdr3_nt: TGTGCCAGCAGTGAATGGTTGGTCGGGTCAGTGCCTGGGGCCAACGTCCTGACTTTC; cdr3_aa: CASSEWLVGSVPGANVLTF
j_call: TRBJ2-7; clone_size: -; d_call: -; v_call: TRBV13; cdr3_nt: TGTGCCAGCAGCCCCGGCGAACACGAGCAGTACTTC; cdr3_aa: CASSPGEHEQYF
j_call: TRBJ2-5; clone_size: few; d_call: -; v_call: TRBV20-1; cdr3_nt: TGCAGTGCTAGGGGGTCTAGCCGAGAGACCCAGTACTTC; cdr3_aa: CSARGSSRETQYF
j_call: TRBJ1-2; clone_size: many; d_call: -; v_call: TRBV5-1; cdr3_nt: TGCGCCAGCAGCTTGGGGTCCGGGGGGTATGGCTACACCTTC; cdr3_aa: CASSLGSGGYGYTF
j_call: TRBJ1-5; clone_size: many; d_call: -; v_call: TRBV12-3/TRBV12-4; cdr3_nt: TGTGCCAGCAGTTTTGGCCGGGACCCAATCGACGGATTCAATCAGCCCCAGCATTTT; cdr3_aa: CASSFGRDPIDGFNQPQHF
j_call: TRBJ2-7; clone_size: few; d_call: -; v_call: TRBV21-1; cdr3_nt: TGTGCCAGCAGCACCAGCCCCCACCGCGAGAGCGAGCAGTACTTC; cdr3_aa: CASSTSPHRESEQYF
j_call: TRBJ1-2; clone_size: many; d_call: -; v_call: TRBV19; cdr3_nt: TGTGCCACCTGGGGCGCCGGGATCGCTGGCTACACCTTC; cdr3_aa: CATWGAGIAGYTF
j_call: TRBJ1-2; clone_size: many; d_call: -; v_call: TRBV9; cdr3_nt: TGTGCCAGCGGGGCAGGACCCTATGGCTACACCTTC; cdr3_aa: CASGAGPYGYTF
j_call: TRBJ2-7; clone_size: -; d_call: -; v_call: TRBV28; cdr3_nt: TGTGCCAGCAGTCAGTCAGCGTACGAGCAGTACTTC; cdr3_aa: CASSQSAYEQYF
j_call: TRBJ2-6; clone_size: many; d_call: -; v_call: TRBV2; cdr3_nt: TGTGCCAGCAGTGTAGAGAGCTCTGGGGCCAACGTCCTGACTTTC; cdr3_aa: CASSVESSGANVLTF
j_call: TRBJ1-6; clone_size: many; d_call: -; v_call: TRBV20-1; cdr3_nt: TGCAGTGCCTTGCAGGTGAACTCCTATAATTCACCCCTCCACTTT; cdr3_aa: CSALQVNSYNSPLHF
j_call: TRBJ1-1; clone_size: many; d_call: TRBD1; v_call: TRBV6-6; cdr3_nt: TGTGCCAGCAGACAAACCGGGACAGGGGACACTGAAGCTTTCTTT; cdr3_aa: CASRQTGTGDTEAFF
j_call: TRBJ2-7; clone_size: many; d_call: -; v_call: TRBV2; cdr3_nt: TGTGCCAGCAGCAACCGGGACTGGGGTTATGAACAGTACTTC; cdr3_aa: CASSNRDWGYEQYF
j_call: TRBJ2-7; clone_size: many; d_call: -; v_call: TRBV29-1; cdr3_nt: TGCAGCGCTGGAGAGGGTACCTCCTCCTACGAGCAGTACTTC; cdr3_aa: CSAGEGTSSYEQYF
j_call: TRBJ2-1; clone_size: few; d_call: TRBD2; v_call: TRBV12-3/TRBV12-4; cdr3_nt: TGTGCCAGCAGTTTAGCCGGGGGGGCCGATGAGCAGTTCTTC; cdr3_aa: CASSLAGGADEQFF
j_call: TRBJ1-2; clone_size: -; d_call: TRBD1; v_call: TRBV11-2; cdr3_nt: TGTGCCAGCAGCTCCGGGACAGAGTACCATGGCTACACCTTC; cdr3_aa: CASSSGTEYHGYTF
j_call: TRBJ1-2; clone_size: -; d_call: -; v_call: TRBV27; cdr3_nt: TGTGCCAGCAGGGCGGGCAGAGGAGGCTACACCTTC; cdr3_aa: CASRAGRGGYTF
j_call: TRBJ2-2; clone_size: many; d_call: -; v_call: TRBV7-9; cdr3_nt: TGTGCCAGCAGCTCCCAAGGTGCCGGGGAGCTGTTTTTT; cdr3_aa: CASSSQGAGELFF
j_call: TRBJ2-2; clone_size: many; d_call: -; v_call: TRBV23-1; cdr3_nt: TGCGCCAGCAGTCAAGACACGAACACCGGGGAGCTGTTTTTT; cdr3_aa: CASSQDTNTGELFF